The rows below give T cell receptor beta chains drawn from one sample of a study of cytomegalovirus exposure and HLA in healthy donors. Using immunoSEQ multiplex PCR, the repertoire was profiled, and TCRdb retains in-frame clones only, with some absent. The table has 130,000 or so clones, over 85% seen once; the top ten hold 1.9%. The specimen sequenced was PBMCs. These receptors originate from a young woman in good health and CMV-seronegative. CDR3s include the opening cysteine and the closing phenylalanine or tryptophan. The D gene is left open where the match is weak. Rows give clone size only sometimes, using once, few, many, or a class for an expanded clone.

size | D | length | J | V | DNA | CDR3
. | . | 15 | TRBJ2-7 | TRBV5-8 | TGTGCCAGCAGCCCCGCCGGGGTGGGGGCCGGCGAGCAGTACTTC | CASSPAGVGAGEQYF
. | TRBD2 | 14 | TRBJ2-1 | TRBV11-3 | TGTGCCAGCAGCTTATTACCGGGGGGGGATGAGCAGTTCTTC | CASSLLPGGDEQFF
. | . | 13 | TRBJ2-7 | TRBV10-3 | TGTGCCATCAGTGGAGGGTCGGAGAACGAGCAGTACTTC | CAISGGSENEQYF
. | . | 18 | TRBJ1-1 | TRBV27 | TGTGCCAGCAGTTTATATCGGGGGGGGAGCACCATGAACACTGAAGCTTTCTTT | CASSLYRGGSTMNTEAFF
. | . | 15 | TRBJ1-6 | TRBV30 | TGTGCCTGGAGTGTATTCGGAAATAGCGGTTCACCCCTCCACTTT | CAWSVFGNSGSPLHF
. | TRBD1 | 14 | TRBJ2-3 | TRBV5-1 | TGCGCCAGCAGCCAGGACAGGATTTGGGATACGCAGTATTTT | CASSQDRIWDTQYF
. | . | 15 | TRBJ2-5 | TRBV5-1 | TGCGCCAACGCTCGTAAAGCTGGAGGACAAGAGACCCAGTACTTC | CANARKAGGQETQYF
. | TRBD1 | 15 | TRBJ1-1 | TRBV19 | TGTGCCTCAGGGACAGGGTTCAGGAAGAACACTGAAGCTTTCTTT | CASGTGFRKNTEAFF
. | . | 15 | TRBJ1-4 | TRBV5-1 | TGCGCCAGCAGCTTGGAGGGGATGACTAATGAAAAACTGTTTTTT | CASSLEGMTNEKLFF
. | TRBD2 | 18 | TRBJ2-2 | TRBV7-2 | TGTGCCAGCAGCTTAGTTGTAGCGGGAGGGCCTGGGACCGGGGAGCTGTTTTTT | CASSLVVAGGPGTGELFF
. | . | 13 | TRBJ2-7 | TRBV27 | TGTGCCAGCAGTTCGGGGGGCCCCTACGAGCAGTACTTC | CASSSGGPYEQYF
once | TRBD1 | 15 | TRBJ1-3 | TRBV6-6 | TGTGCCAGCAGGACCGGGACAGGCTCTGGAAACACCATATATTTT | CASRTGTGSGNTIYF
. | . | 14 | TRBJ1-1 | TRBV27 | TGTGCCAGCAGTTTAAGTGGGGTAGGGGCTGAAGCTTTCTTT | CASSLSGVGAEAFF
. | . | 16 | TRBJ1-4 | TRBV25-1 | TGTGCCAGCAGTGAAGGAATACAGGGCGGAGAAGAAAAACTGTTTTTT | CASSEGIQGGEEKLFF
. | TRBD2 | 16 | TRBJ2-7 | TRBV11-2 | TGTGCCAGCAGCAAGACTAGCGGGGTACCATCCTACGAGCAGTACTTC | CASSKTSGVPSYEQYF
. | TRBD1 | 17 | TRBJ2-1 | TRBV6-4 | TGTGCCAGCAGATGGGAGGACAGGGGATTGGGTTACAATGAGCAGTTCTTC | CASRWEDRGLGYNEQFF
. | TRBD1 | 17 | TRBJ1-5 | TRBV7-8 | TGTGCCAGCAGCACCTTATCACAGGGGGCTCGCGTTCAGCCCCAGCATTTT | CASSTLSQGARVQPQHF
. | . | 15 | TRBJ1-2 | TRBV6-5 | TGTGCCAGCAGTTACTCGAGGGGGTATACCTATGGCTACACCTTC | CASSYSRGYTYGYTF
. | . | 15 | TRBJ2-3 | TRBV14 | TGTGCCAGCAGCCAAGATCTAGCGCGGACAGATACGCAGTATTTT | CASSQDLARTDTQYF
. | . | 15 | TRBJ2-2 | TRBV7-3 | TGTGCCAGCAGCGAAGGGGGACTAACGACCGGGGAGCTGTTTTTT | CASSEGGLTTGELFF
. | . | 17 | TRBJ1-2 | TRBV14 | TGTGCCAGCAGCCAAGATCTTGTGAGGGGACTCGGCTATGGCTACACCTTC | CASSQDLVRGLGYGYTF
. | . | 20 | TRBJ1-4 | TRBV4-1 | TGCGCCAGCAGCCAAGATACGGGGGGGCGGCGGTCCGCAACTAATGAAAAACTGTTTTTT | CASSQDTGGRRSATNEKLFF
. | . | 14 | TRBJ1-5 | TRBV5-6 | TGTGCCAGCAGCTCTCCAGGTAACAATCAGCCCCAGCATTTT | CASSSPGNNQPQHF
. | . | 15 | TRBJ1-2 | TRBV19 | TGTGCCAGTAGTATCGGCCAAGGGGGTCCGTATGGCTACACCTTC | CASSIGQGGPYGYTF
. | TRBD1 | 15 | TRBJ2-7 | TRBV7-9 | TGTGCCAGCAGCACCCGACAGGGAAGCTCCTACGAGCAGTACTTC | CASSTRQGSSYEQYF
. | . | 12 | TRBJ1-4 | TRBV2 | TGTGCCAGCAGCCCCCCGAATGAAAAACTGTTTTTT | CASSPPNEKLFF
. | . | 13 | TRBJ2-7 | TRBV2 | TGTGCCAGCATTTTTAACTTAGCTTACGAGCAGTACTTC | CASIFNLAYEQYF
once | TRBD2 | 15 | TRBJ2-3 | TRBV4-3 | TGCGCCAGCAGCCAAGGAGGACTAGTCCCAGATACGCAGTATTTT | CASSQGGLVPDTQYF
. | TRBD2 | 13 | TRBJ2-7 | TRBV28 | TGTGCCAGCACTCCCGGGGGGGCGTACGAGCAGTACTTC | CASTPGGAYEQYF
once | . | 16 | TRBJ2-5 | TRBV7-2 | TGTGCCAGCAGCAGAAATGCGGGGGCCTACCAAGAGACCCAGTACTTC | CASSRNAGAYQETQYF
. | . | 14 | TRBJ1-2 | TRBV19 | TGTGCCAGTAGTTCCGGCCCTGCGGACTATGGCTACACCTTC | CASSSGPADYGYTF
. | . | 18 | TRBJ2-4 | TRBV21-1 | TGTGCCAGCAGCCTTAGGGTGACTAGCGGCGTAGCCAAAAACATTCAGTACTTC | CASSLRVTSGVAKNIQYF
few | . | 13 | TRBJ1-2 | TRBV4-1 | TGCGCCAGCAGCCAAGTGCCAGGCTATGGCTACACCTTC | CASSQVPGYGYTF
. | TRBD1 | 14 | TRBJ1-1 | TRBV5-1 | TGCGCCAGCAGCTCCCAATCAACAGGGGGTGAAGCTTTCTTT | CASSSQSTGGEAFF
. | TRBD2 | 17 | TRBJ2-5 | TRBV11-2 | TGTGCCAGCAGCTTAAGGCGGGGGGGCCGACTGGGAGAGACCCAGTACTTC | CASSLRRGGRLGETQYF
. | TRBD2 | 15 | TRBJ2-7 | TRBV5-4 | TGTGCCAGCAGCCCGGGACTAGCGGATACCTACGAGCAGTACTTC | CASSPGLADTYEQYF
. | TRBD1 | 15 | TRBJ1-4 | TRBV9 | TGTGCCAGCAGCGTAGCAGGGGGCCAGAATGAAAAACTGTTTTTT | CASSVAGGQNEKLFF
. | . | 14 | TRBJ2-7 | TRBV7-9 | TGTGCCAGCAGCTTAGCAGGAGTCTCCTACGAGCAGTACTTC | CASSLAGVSYEQYF
once | . | 13 | TRBJ1-4 | TRBV9 | TGTGCCAGCAGCGGGGGAGCTAATGAAAAACTGTTTTTT | CASSGGANEKLFF
once | . | 14 | TRBJ1-1 | TRBV28 | TGTGCCAGCAGTTCCCGACAGCCTAACACTGAAGCTTTCTTT | CASSSRQPNTEAFF
once | TRBD1 | 15 | TRBJ1-6 | TRBV6-4 | TGTGCCAGCAGTATTGGAACAGGGGTAGATTCACCCCTCCACTTT | CASSIGTGVDSPLHF
. | TRBD1 | 15 | TRBJ2-7 | TRBV7-2 | TGTGCCAGCAGCATAAGACAGGGAAGTCCGTACGAGCAGTACTTC | CASSIRQGSPYEQYF
. | . | 16 | TRBJ2-6 | TRBV9 | TGTGCCAGCAGCGTAGGCCGCGCCTCTGGGGCCAACGTCCTGACTTTC | CASSVGRASGANVLTF
. | TRBD2 | 17 | TRBJ2-1 | TRBV4-1 | TGCGCCAGCAGCCAAGAACCCCGGGGACTAGCCCACAATGAGCAGTTCTTC | CASSQEPRGLAHNEQFF
. | TRBD2 | 15 | TRBJ2-5 | TRBV5-1 | TGCGCCAGCAGCACTAGCGGGAGGGCGGGGGAGACCCAGTACTTC | CASSTSGRAGETQYF
. | . | 12 | TRBJ2-7 | TRBV5-8 | TGTGCCAGCAGCTTGGGTATCTACGAGCAGTACTTC | CASSLGIYEQYF
. | . | 18 | TRBJ1-2 | TRBV9 | TGTGCCAGCAGCGTAGATCCATCGGCCAGGCTCTCCCTCTATGGCTACACCTTC | CASSVDPSARLSLYGYTF
. | . | 13 | TRBJ2-5 | TRBV19 | TGTGCCAGTAGTGGGGGCGCCCGGGAGACCCAGTACTTC | CASSGGARETQYF
. | . | 17 | TRBJ1-2 | TRBV5-5 | TGTGCCAGCAGCTTGGGGGCCGGCAGTAACACTAACTATGGCTACACCTTC | CASSLGAGSNTNYGYTF